The T cell receptor beta chain under discussion was sequenced for a study of blood T cells in healthy people across ages. Drawn from each donor were about 9 milliliters of peripheral blood. This CDR3 has 14 amino acids. Trimming left V 6 bases short and J 2 bases short, with 13 bases between. The V gene's germline CDR1 is MNHNY and CDR2 SVGAGI (reference sequence). Sample-barcoded 5' priming and a J-beta primer mix drove a second PCR of roughly 6 to 12 cycles. Sequencing of every sample gave 3 million or more CDR3-containing paired-end reads. A single record per CDR3 protein comes from TCRdb applying MiXCR to the 5' RACE reads. The repertoire holds about 1.5 million distinct CDR3 sequences, with 35% to 45% as singletons. A note on this clonotype: Its antigen remains unidentified.

Findings and caveats of the study: The study regarded diversity estimates from one million T cells as underestimates.

This clonotype originated in a woman younger than 30 in good health. The specimen was blood. The chain is built from TRBV6-6 and TRBJ1-2; D gene ambiguous. CDR3 coding DNA: TGTGCCAGCAGGTCCCCGACGGAGAACTATGGCTACACCTTC. Translating it yields CASRSPTENYGYTF.